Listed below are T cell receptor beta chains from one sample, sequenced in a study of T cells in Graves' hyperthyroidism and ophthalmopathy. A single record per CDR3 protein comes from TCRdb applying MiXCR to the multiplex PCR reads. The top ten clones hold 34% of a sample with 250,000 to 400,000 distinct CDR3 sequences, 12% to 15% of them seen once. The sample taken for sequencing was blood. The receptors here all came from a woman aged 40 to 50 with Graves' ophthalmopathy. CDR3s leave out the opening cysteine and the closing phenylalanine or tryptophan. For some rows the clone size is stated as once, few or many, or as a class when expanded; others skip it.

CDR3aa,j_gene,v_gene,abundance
ASSMGHRETQY,TRBJ2-5,TRBV19,many
AISERPPGGSGANVLT,TRBJ2-6,TRBV10-3,-
ASSSPLDRGGQETQY,TRBJ2-5,TRBV5-6,-
ASSSVMGYGYT,TRBJ1-2,TRBV7-2,few
ASSINGPPQAF,TRBJ1-1,TRBV19,few
ASSFYVSRAGGELF,TRBJ2-2,TRBV7-9,many
ASSTDSGRARGTQY,TRBJ2-3,TRBV5-4,few
ASSVLPADMNTEAF,TRBJ1-1,TRBV2,many
ASSLVRGTYNPSHNSPLH,TRBJ1-6,TRBV5-4,-
ASEKGRGYEQY,TRBJ2-7,TRBV5-8,few
ASTSTRDRGEETQY,TRBJ2-5,TRBV12-3/TRBV12-4,-
AITGSSTDTQY,TRBJ2-3,TRBV10-3,few
ASSEIRGGTGELF,TRBJ2-2,TRBV2,few
ASSLEGQASYEQY,TRBJ2-7,TRBV7-8,-
ATSNKCEQF,TRBJ2-1,TRBV24-1,-
ASGWRPHEQY,TRBJ2-7,TRBV6-1,many
ASSPQGLEEDTQY,TRBJ2-3,TRBV11-1,many
ASSRLRQGVPGANVLT,TRBJ2-6,TRBV14,few
SARTGDYGYT,TRBJ1-2,TRBV29-1,few
ASSKTGTVNEKLF,TRBJ1-4,TRBV6-2/TRBV6-3,few
ASSDQLSHNEQF,TRBJ2-1,TRBV2,many
ASSGVTGVTEAF,TRBJ1-1,TRBV19,medium-sized
ASSLMAGESSGANVLT,TRBJ2-6,TRBV7-2,-
ATSRALAANEQF,TRBJ2-1,TRBV24-1,many
ASSLDSGSGELF,TRBJ2-2,TRBV5-1,few
ASSLKTGGVERAF,TRBJ1-1,TRBV6-1,many
ASEVVPETQY,TRBJ2-5,TRBV2,-
ASSSPLRGVAEAF,TRBJ1-1,TRBV27,many
SAKPGQRNTEAF,TRBJ1-1,TRBV20-1,-
ASSLRNEQF,TRBJ2-1,TRBV7-9,many
ASSFLRFSGLAGGELF,TRBJ2-2,TRBV28,few
ASSFMVGTEAF,TRBJ1-1,TRBV7-9,few
ASSPEGRFNEKLF,TRBJ1-4,TRBV6-1,many
ASSQIPGPRASNQPQH,TRBJ1-5,TRBV4-1,few
ASSLAPNTEAF,TRBJ1-1,TRBV5-4,few
SAEGVRNEQF,TRBJ2-1,TRBV20-1,many
ATSRPTVSGANVLT,TRBJ2-6,TRBV15,many
ASIAQGAGNTIY,TRBJ1-3,TRBV7-9,-
ATQRLAGPGVQETQY,TRBJ2-5,TRBV27,-
ASSLSGSQDEQY,TRBJ2-7,TRBV28,many
ASIADRAGTEAF,TRBJ1-1,TRBV27,many
ASSLEGGGLQETQY,TRBJ2-5,TRBV7-6,-
ASSQDLILSGYNEQF,TRBJ2-1,TRBV14,many
ASSEWGPDTQY,TRBJ2-3,TRBV2,many
ASSYSIGGGDTDTQY,TRBJ2-3,TRBV6-5,-
ASSSGTEAIQY,TRBJ2-4,TRBV5-4,few
ASSYSTRHEQY,TRBJ2-7,TRBV6-5,few
ASRGRSGNTEAF,TRBJ1-1,TRBV28,many
ATSRGIGHKNIQY,TRBJ2-4,TRBV15,-
ASSLTARASPLH,TRBJ1-6,TRBV28,many
ASSSAGGVGQPQH,TRBJ1-5,TRBV27,many
ASSDPTSGETQY,TRBJ2-5,TRBV25-1,many
ASSLYVGTGRSGTNVLT,TRBJ2-6,TRBV7-9,once
SARDQGLARDTQY,TRBJ2-3,TRBV20-1,many
ASSLSSRNSGELF,TRBJ2-2,TRBV12-3/TRBV12-4,many
ASSLQGQREELF,TRBJ2-2,TRBV5-1,-
ASSLGQGNSYT,TRBJ1-2,TRBV7-2,few